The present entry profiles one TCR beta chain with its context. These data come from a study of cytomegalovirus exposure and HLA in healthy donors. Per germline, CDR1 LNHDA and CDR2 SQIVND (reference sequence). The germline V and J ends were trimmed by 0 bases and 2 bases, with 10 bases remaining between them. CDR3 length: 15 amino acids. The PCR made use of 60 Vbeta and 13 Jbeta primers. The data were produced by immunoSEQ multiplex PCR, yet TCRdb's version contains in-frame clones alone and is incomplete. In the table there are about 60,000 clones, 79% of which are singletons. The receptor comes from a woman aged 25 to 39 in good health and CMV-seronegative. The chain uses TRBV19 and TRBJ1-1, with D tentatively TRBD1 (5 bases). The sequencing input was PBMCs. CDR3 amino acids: CASSIEVRENTEAFF. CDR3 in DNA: TGTGCCAGTAGTATAGAGGTCAGGGAAAACACTGAAGCTTTCTTT.